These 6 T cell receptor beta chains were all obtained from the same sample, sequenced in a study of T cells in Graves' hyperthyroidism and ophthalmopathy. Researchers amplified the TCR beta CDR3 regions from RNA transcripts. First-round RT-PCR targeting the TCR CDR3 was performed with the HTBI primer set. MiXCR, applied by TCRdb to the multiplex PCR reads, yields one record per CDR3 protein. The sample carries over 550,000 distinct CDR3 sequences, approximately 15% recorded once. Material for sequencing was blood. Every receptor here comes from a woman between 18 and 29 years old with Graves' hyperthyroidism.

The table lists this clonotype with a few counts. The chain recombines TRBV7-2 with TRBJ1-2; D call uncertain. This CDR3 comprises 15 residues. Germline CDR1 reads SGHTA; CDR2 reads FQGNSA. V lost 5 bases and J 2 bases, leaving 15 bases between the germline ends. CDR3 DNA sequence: TGTGCCAGCAGCCCCGCCGGGAAAGAGAACTATGGCTACACCTTC. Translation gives CASSPAGKENYGYTF.

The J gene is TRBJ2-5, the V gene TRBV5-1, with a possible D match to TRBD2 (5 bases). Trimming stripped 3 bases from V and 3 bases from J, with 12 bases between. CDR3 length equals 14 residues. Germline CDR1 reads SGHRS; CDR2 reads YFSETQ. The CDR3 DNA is TGCGCCAGCAGCTCGCTAGATAGCGAAGAGACCCAGTACTTC. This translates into CASSSLDSEETQYF.

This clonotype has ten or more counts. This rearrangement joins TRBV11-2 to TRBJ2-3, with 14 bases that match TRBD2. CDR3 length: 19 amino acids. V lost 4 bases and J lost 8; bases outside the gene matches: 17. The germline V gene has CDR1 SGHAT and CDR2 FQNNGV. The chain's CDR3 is CASSSGLAGGQAIRATQYF. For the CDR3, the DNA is TGTGCCAGCAGCTCAGGACTAGCGGGGGGACAAGCGATTCGTGCTACGCAGTATTTT. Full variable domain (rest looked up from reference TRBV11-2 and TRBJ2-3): EAGVAQSPRYKIIEKRQSVAFWCNPISGHATLYWYQQILGQGPKLLIQFQNNGVVDDSQLPKDRFSAERLKGVDSTLKIQPAKLEDSAVYLCASSSGLAGGQAIRATQYFGPGTRLTVL.

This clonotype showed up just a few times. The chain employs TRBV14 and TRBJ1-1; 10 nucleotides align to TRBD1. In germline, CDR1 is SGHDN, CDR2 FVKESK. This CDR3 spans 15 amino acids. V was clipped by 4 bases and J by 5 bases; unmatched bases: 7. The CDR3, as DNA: TGTGCCAGCAGCCTCCGGACAGGGGGGCGGACTGAAGCTTTCTTT. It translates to CASSLRTGGRTEAFF.

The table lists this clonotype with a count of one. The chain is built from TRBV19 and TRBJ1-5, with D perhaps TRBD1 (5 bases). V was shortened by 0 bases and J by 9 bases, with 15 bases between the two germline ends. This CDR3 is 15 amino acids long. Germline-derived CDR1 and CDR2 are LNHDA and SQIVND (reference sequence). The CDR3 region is CASSIEGTASWPQHF. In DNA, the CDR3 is TGTGCCAGTAGTATAGAGGGGACGGCTTCGTGGCCCCAGCATTTT.

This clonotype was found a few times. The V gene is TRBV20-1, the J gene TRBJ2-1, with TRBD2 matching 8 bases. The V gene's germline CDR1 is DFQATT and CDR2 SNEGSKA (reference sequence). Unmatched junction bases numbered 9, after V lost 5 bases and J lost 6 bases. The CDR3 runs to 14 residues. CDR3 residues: CSALTSENTNEQFF. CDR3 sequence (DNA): TGCAGTGCTTTGACTAGCGAGAATACCAATGAGCAGTTCTTC.